The 17 T cell receptor beta chains listed next were all sequenced from one sample in a study of cytomegalovirus exposure and HLA in healthy donors. Generated by immunoSEQ multiplex PCR, the TCRdb table keeps only in-frame clones and is missing some. This table holds roughly 150,000 clones, roughly 86% found once. Source material: PBMCs. All receptors come from a woman between 18 and 30 years old in good health and CMV-seropositive.

This rearrangement joins TRBV29-1 to TRBJ2-5; 9 bases agree with TRBD1. The CDR3 totals 14 residues. The V gene's germline CDR1 is SQVTM and CDR2 ANQGSEA. J lost 2 bases, V lost 6 bases, and 7 bases had no gene match. The CDR3 spells CSVQTGGVQETQYF. The CDR3 DNA follows: TGCAGCGTCCAGACAGGGGGAGTTCAAGAGACCCAGTACTTC. The full variable domain, completed using reference TRBV29-1 and TRBJ2-5, is SAVISQKPSRDICQRGTSLTIQCQVDSQVTMMFWYRQQPGQSLTLIATANQGSEATYESGFVIDKFPISRPNLTFSTLTVSNMSPEDSSIYLCSVQTGGVQETQYFGPGTRLLVL.

The V call is TRBV5-1, the J call TRBJ2-1, with TRBD2 matching 10 bases. The CDR3 sequence is 16 residues long. V lost 3 bases to trimming and J lost 7 bases; unmatched junction nucleotides: 10. Germline V gene sequence: CDR1 SGHRS, CDR2 YFSETQ. This chain's CDR3 is CASSSRTSGRENEQFF. The CDR3 region has the DNA TGCGCCAGCAGCTCACGGACTAGCGGACGAGAGAATGAGCAGTTCTTC.

The chain joins TRBV28 to TRBJ1-4; possibly TRBD1 for D (5 bases). CDR1 and CDR2 (germline): MDHEN, SYDVKM. The CDR3 totals 16 residues. V lost 3 bases and J lost 0, with 11 bases in between. The DNA for the CDR3 is TGTGCCAGCAGTTTGGTAGGGGCTTCAACTAATGAAAAACTGTTTTTT. Encoded protein: CASSLVGASTNEKLFF.

This clone appeared once. V gene TRBV2 combines with J gene TRBJ2-2; 11 bases align to TRBD1. J lost 4 bases, V lost 6 bases, and 10 bases had no gene match. The CDR3 covers 17 residues. CDR1 and CDR2 from the germline V gene are SNHLY and FYNNEI. The CDR3 reads CASSTGQGARSTGELFF. The CDR3 bases are TGTGCCAGCAGCACCGGACAGGGGGCGCGAAGCACCGGGGAGCTGTTTTTT.

A single count supports this clone. The chain uses TRBV12-5 and TRBJ1-5; no clear D. Deletions cut 0 bases from V and 0 bases from J, with 12 bases between. Germline V CDR1 and CDR2: LGHNT, FRNRAP. CDR3 size: 17 residues. The CDR3 spells CASGLVVTEPSNQPQHF. The CDR3 coding sequence is TGTGCTAGTGGTTTGGTAGTTACAGAACCTAGCAATCAGCCCCAGCATTTT.

J is TRBJ2-7 and V is TRBV7-9, with D possibly TRBD2 on 6 matching bases. Germline CDR1 SEHNR, CDR2 FQNEAQ (reference sequence). V lost 0 bases and J lost 2, with 11 bases in between. This CDR3 is 15 amino acids long. The chain's CDR3 is CASSLALAAAYEQYF. The CDR3 region has the DNA TGTGCCAGCAGCTTAGCCTTAGCGGCAGCCTACGAGCAGTACTTC.

The V call is TRBV6-1, the J call TRBJ2-6; no firm D call. The CDR3 totals 17 residues. V was clipped by 2 bases and J by 1 base, with 12 bases between them. CDR1 is MNHNS, CDR2 SASEGT, per germline. The CDR3, as DNA: TGTGCCAGCAGTGAATGGTTTGAGGTATCTGGGGCCAACGTCCTGACTTTC. Residues: CASSEWFEVSGANVLTF.

The count of this clone is one. The chain uses TRBV19 and TRBJ2-3; 8 nucleotides agree with TRBD2. CDR1 and CDR2 (germline): LNHDA, SQIVND (reference sequence). V gave up 4 bases and J gave up 5 bases; unmatched junction bases: 8. The CDR3 runs 15 residues. CDR3 bases: TGTGCCAGTAGTACACAAGCGGGAGCGATAGATACGCAGTATTTT. This gives the protein CASSTQAGAIDTQYF.

This clone was seen more than once but under ten times. The rearrangement links TRBV10-1 to TRBJ2-7; no firm D call. Germline V gene data show CDR1 as WNHNN and CDR2 as SYGVQD (reference sequence). V was cut by 3 bases and J by 2 bases, with 5 bases left in between. This CDR3 has 12 residues. DNA for the CDR3: TGCGCCAGCAGTGACGAGACCTACGAGCAGTACTTC. Translating it yields CASSDETYEQYF.

The rearrangement uses TRBV7-9 and TRBJ1-2, with 9 positions matching TRBD1. Per the germline V gene, CDR1 is SEHNR and CDR2 is FQNEAQ (reference sequence). The CDR3 runs to 15 residues. Unmatched junction bases numbered 12, after V lost 5 bases and J lost 8 bases. The DNA for the CDR3 is TGTGCCAGCAGCCCTAAAACAGGGGGCGCGGAAGGCTACACCTTC. Amino acid sequence: CASSPKTGGAEGYTF. The variable domain in full, with the rest retrieved from reference TRBV7-9 and TRBJ1-2, is DTGVSQNPRHKITKRGQNVTFRCDPISEHNRLYWYRQTLGQGPEFLTYFQNEAQLEKSRLLSDRFSAERPKGSFSTLEIQRTEQGDSAMYLCASSPKTGGAEGYTFGSGTRLTVV.

This clone was detected once. The rearrangement links TRBV4-2 to TRBJ2-5; 11 bases line up with TRBD2. Germline CDR1 and CDR2: LGHNA and YNFKEQ. The CDR3 has 16 amino acids. The V segment lost 0 bases and the J segment 4 bases; nucleotides outside the gene matches: 4. This chain's CDR3 is CASSQERLAGGETQYF. The CDR3 bases are TGTGCCAGCAGCCAAGAACGGCTAGCGGGAGGAGAGACCCAGTACTTC.

V is TRBV29-1 and J is TRBJ1-2; D not certain. Between the trimmed V and J ends, which lost 4 bases and 2 bases, there was a span of 5 bases. Germline CDR1 and CDR2: SQVTM and ANQGSEA. The CDR3 has 11 amino acids. In nucleotides, the CDR3 is TGCAGCGTTGCGGGGAACTATGGCTACACCTTC. Translated: CSVAGNYGYTF.

This clone came up a few times. J is TRBJ1-1 and V is TRBV12-5, with D unresolved. This CDR3 region has 15 residues. With 6 bases removed from V and 2 bases from J, the gap between germline ends came to 16 bases. Germline CDR1 and CDR2: LGHNT and FRNRAP. The CDR3 loop is CASGPRYDSNTEAFF. CDR3 sequence (DNA): TGTGCTAGTGGCCCTCGTTACGACTCCAACACTGAAGCTTTCTTT.

The chain employs TRBV7-8 and TRBJ2-2; tentatively, D is TRBD2 (5 bases). Germline CDR1 reads SGHVS; CDR2 reads FQNEAQ. The CDR3 is 13 residues long. Deletions cut 0 bases from V and 6 bases from J, with 5 bases between. The CDR3 loop reads CASSLAGAGELFF. The CDR3 coding sequence is TGTGCCAGCAGCTTAGCGGGAGCCGGGGAGCTGTTTTTT.

The rearrangement uses TRBV7-8 and TRBJ2-3; 7 bases are a match to TRBD2. The CDR3 consists of 14 residues. Trimming took 3 bases from V and 5 from J; bases not matched to a gene: 5. CDR1 SGHVS and CDR2 FQNEAQ come from the germline V gene. CDR3 residues: CASSFGGGIDTQYF. The CDR3 nucleotides are TGTGCCAGCAGCTTCGGGGGAGGGATAGATACGCAGTATTTT.

The chain joins TRBV18 to TRBJ1-3; 10 nucleotides match TRBD1. The CDR3 consists of 16 residues. V shed 2 bases and J 0 bases; nucleotides not matched to a gene: 1. Germline V gene data show CDR1 as KGHSH and CDR2 as LQKENI. Here the CDR3 DNA reads TGTGCCAGCTCACCAGACAGGGGGCTCTCTGGAAACACCATATATTTT. Its translation is CASSPDRGLSGNTIYF.

The chain employs TRBV18 and TRBJ2-7; D call uncertain. Trimming cost V 0 bases and J 0 bases, with 6 bases left between them. CDR3 length equals 14 residues. Germline CDR1 reads KGHSH; CDR2 reads LQKENI. In nucleotides, the CDR3 is TGTGCCAGCTCACCACCTAGTAGCTCCTACGAGCAGTACTTC. It is translated as CASSPPSSSYEQYF.